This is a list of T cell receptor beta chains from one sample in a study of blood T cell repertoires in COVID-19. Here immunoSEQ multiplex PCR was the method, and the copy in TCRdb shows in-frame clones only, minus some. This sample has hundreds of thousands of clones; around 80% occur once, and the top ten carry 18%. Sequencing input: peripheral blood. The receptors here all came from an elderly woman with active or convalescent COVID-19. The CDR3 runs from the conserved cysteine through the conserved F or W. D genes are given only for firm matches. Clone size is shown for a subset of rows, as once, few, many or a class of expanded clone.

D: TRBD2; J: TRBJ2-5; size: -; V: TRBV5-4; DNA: TGTGCCAGCAGCTTGACTAGCGGGATCGAAGAGACCCAGTACTTC; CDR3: CASSLTSGIEETQYF
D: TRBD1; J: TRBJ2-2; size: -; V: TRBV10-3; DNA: TGTGCCACCGGGACAGGCCCCACCGGGGAGCTGTTTTTT; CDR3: CATGTGPTGELFF
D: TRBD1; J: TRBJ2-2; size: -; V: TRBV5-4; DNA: TGTGCCAGCAGCTTGGACAGGGGAGACACCGGGGAGCTGTTTTTT; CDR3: CASSLDRGDTGELFF
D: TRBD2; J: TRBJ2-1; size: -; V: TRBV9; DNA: TGTGCCAGCAGCGTAGATCTAGCGGGGTTTAATGAGCAGTTCTTC; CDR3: CASSVDLAGFNEQFF
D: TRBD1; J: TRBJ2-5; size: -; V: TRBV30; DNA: TGTGCCTGGACGCCGGGACAGGGGGTGAAGACCCAGTACTTC; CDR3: CAWTPGQGVKTQYF
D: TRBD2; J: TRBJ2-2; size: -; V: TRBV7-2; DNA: TGTGCCAGCAGCTCGTCGACAGGACTAGCTGACACCGGGGAGCTGTTTTTT; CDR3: CASSSSTGLADTGELFF
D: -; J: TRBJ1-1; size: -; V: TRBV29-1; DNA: TGCAGCGTCTCTCAGGGGATGAACACTGAAGCTTTCTTT; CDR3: CSVSQGMNTEAFF
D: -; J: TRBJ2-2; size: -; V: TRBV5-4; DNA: TGTGCCAGCAGCGATGAACGGGGGACCGGGGAGCTGTTTTTT; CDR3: CASSDERGTGELFF
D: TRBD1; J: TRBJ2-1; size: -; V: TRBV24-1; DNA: TGTGCCACCAGTGAATCGGGACAGGGCTACAATGAGCAGTTCTTC; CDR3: CATSESGQGYNEQFF
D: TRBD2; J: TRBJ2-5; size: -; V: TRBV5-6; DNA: TGTGCCAGCAGCTTGCTAGCGGGGGGTATTTTGACCCAGTACTTC; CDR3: CASSLLAGGILTQYF
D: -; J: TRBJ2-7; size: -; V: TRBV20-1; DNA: TGCAGTGCTAGATACCAGGGCGAGCAGTACTTC; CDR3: CSARYQGEQYF
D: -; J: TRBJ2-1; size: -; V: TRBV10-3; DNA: TGTGCCATCAGTGAGCGAGCTTATGAGCAGTTCTTC; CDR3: CAISERAYEQFF
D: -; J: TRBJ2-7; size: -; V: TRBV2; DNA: TGTGCCAGCAGCAGACTGTCCTACGAGCAGTACTTC; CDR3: CASSRLSYEQYF
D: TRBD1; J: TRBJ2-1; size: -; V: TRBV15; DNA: TGTGCCACCAGCAGAGACCCGACAGGGGATGAGCAGTTCTTC; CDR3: CATSRDPTGDEQFF
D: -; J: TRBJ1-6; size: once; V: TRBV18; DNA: TGTGCCAGCTCACCGGGAGGGAGCTCCTATAATTCACCCCTCCACTTT; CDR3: CASSPGGSSYNSPLHF
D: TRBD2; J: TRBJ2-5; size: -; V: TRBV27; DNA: TGTGCCAGCTCTCGAGCGGGGGGGCTAAGAGAGACCCAGTACTTC; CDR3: CASSRAGGLRETQYF
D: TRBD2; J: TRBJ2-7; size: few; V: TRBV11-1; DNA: TGTGCCAGCAGCCCGGGACTAGTCTACGAGCAGTACTTC; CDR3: CASSPGLVYEQYF
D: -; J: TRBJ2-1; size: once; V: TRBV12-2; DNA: TGTGCAAGTCGAACCAGAGCCGAATTGGCAAGAGGAGGCAATGAGCAGTTCTTC; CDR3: CASRTRAELARGGNEQFF
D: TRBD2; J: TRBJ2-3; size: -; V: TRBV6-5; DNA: TGTGCCAGCAGGACTAGCTTCCCAGATACGCAGTATTTT; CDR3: CASRTSFPDTQYF
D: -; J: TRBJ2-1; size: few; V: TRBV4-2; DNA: TGTGCCAGCAGCCAAGACGCATCTAGCGTTAGATTCAGTGAGCAGTTCTTC; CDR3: CASSQDASSVRFSEQFF